This T cell receptor beta chain was obtained from a study of blood T cell repertoires in COVID-19. The overall study: From T cells, B-cell-depleted T cells, or PBMCs came the material, which was cDNA or gDNA.

The junction had 6 bases not matched to a gene; V was cut back by 6 bases and J by 0 bases. Germline values: CDR1 SNHLY, CDR2 FYNNEI. CDR3 length: 15 residues. The table lists this clone with a count of one. Sequenced by immunoSEQ multiplex PCR; TCRdb stores in-frame clones only, minus some. The sample has just over 200,000 clones, over 60% seen once; the top ten hold less than 7%. The rearrangement joins TRBV2 to TRBJ2-7; 9 nucleotides match TRBD2. This clonotype was obtained from a woman in her 70s with acute or convalescent COVID-19. What was sequenced was peripheral blood. CDR3: CASSPTSGYSYEQYF. The CDR3 region has the DNA TGTGCCAGCAGCCCTACTAGCGGGTACTCCTACGAGCAGTACTTC.